Listed here is a single T cell receptor beta chain. The table came from immunoSEQ multiplex PCR; TCRdb's copy has only in-frame clones and leaves some out. The sample includes around 750,000 clones, about 74% of them seen just once. This sample was included in a study of shared clonotypes between healthy human individuals. Per germline, CDR1 SGHTA and CDR2 FQGNSA. The V end lost 2 bases, the J end lost 4 bases, and 11 bases lay between the germline ends. The CDR3 runs to 14 residues. The specimen sequenced was memory CD4+ T cells sorted from blood. Subset here: CD45RA-negative fraction. V is TRBV7-2 and J is TRBJ2-5, with a tentative D call TRBD2 (6 bases). The sequence came from a woman under 40 in good health. As DNA, the CDR3 is TGTGCCAGCAGCTTATGGGCGGGAACAGAGACCCAGTACTTC. Translation: CASSLWAGTETQYF.